Listed below are T cell receptor beta chains from one sample, sequenced in a study of T cells in Graves' hyperthyroidism and ophthalmopathy. MiXCR, run by TCRdb on the multiplex PCR reads, gives a single entry per CDR3 protein. The table shows around 300,000 distinct CDR3 sequences, with around 15% occurring only once. The specimen sequenced was blood. The receptors were sampled from a woman in her thirties or forties with Graves' hyperthyroidism. The CDR3 runs from the conserved cysteine through the conserved F or W. D genes are given only for firm matches. Expanded clones get a size class; other rows say once, few or many, or leave the size out.

D	size	V	length	J	CDR3	DNA
-	few	TRBV7-2	14	TRBJ2-7	CASSLKRLSYEQYF	TGTGCCAGCAGCCTAAAAAGACTCAGCTACGAGCAGTACTTC
TRBD2	many	TRBV20-1	14	TRBJ2-1	CSATIAGFYNEQFF	TGCAGTGCTACCATAGCGGGATTCTACAATGAGCAGTTCTTC
-	many	TRBV11-2	13	TRBJ2-3	CASKKGGTDTQYF	TGTGCCAGCAAAAAAGGGGGGACAGATACGCAGTATTTT
-	few	TRBV4-1	15	TRBJ1-2	CASSQDEGEVNGYTF	TGCGCCAGCAGCCAAGATGAAGGGGAGGTTAATGGCTACACCTTC
-	-	TRBV6-1	13	TRBJ2-3	CASRDVATDTQYF	TGTGCCAGCAGAGATGTCGCCACAGATACGCAGTATTTT
-	-	TRBV20-1	15	TRBJ2-3	CSATDLSSSTDTQYF	TGCAGTGCTACGGACTTATCGTCTAGCACAGATACGCAGTATTTT
-	-	TRBV6-1	10	TRBJ2-5	CASRQETQYF	TGTGCCAGTAGACAAGAGACCCAGTACTTC
-	-	TRBV7-2	12	TRBJ1-2	CASSLVHYGYTF	TGTGCCAGCAGCTTGGTCCATTATGGCTACACCTTC
TRBD1	-	TRBV4-1	15	TRBJ1-1	CASSHLGTVNTEAFF	TGCGCCAGCAGCCACTTAGGGACAGTGAACACTGAAGCTTTCTTT
-	many	TRBV3-1	16	TRBJ2-3	CASSQELGNRANTQYF	TGTGCCAGCAGCCAAGAATTGGGCAACAGGGCAAATACGCAGTATTTT
-	few	TRBV18	11	TRBJ1-2	CASSQEGPLAF	TGTGCCAGCTCACAAGAAGGTCCATTGGCCTTC
-	-	TRBV10-3	14	TRBJ1-1	CAIKKTEARGEAFF	TGTGCCATCAAGAAAACAGAGGCGAGGGGTGAAGCTTTCTTT
TRBD2	many	TRBV20-1	14	TRBJ2-1	CSVLTSGSNNEQFF	TGCAGTGTCCTGACTAGCGGGAGTAACAATGAGCAGTTCTTC
-	many	TRBV13	14	TRBJ1-6	CASSSGQLNSPLHF	TGTGCCAGCAGCTCCGGACAGCTAAATTCACCCCTCCACTTT
TRBD2	-	TRBV19	13	TRBJ2-5	CASSQAGVGTQYF	TGTGCCAGTAGCCAAGCGGGAGTAGGGACCCAGTACTTC
-	-	TRBV5-1	14	TRBJ1-2	CASSYRRSHYGYTF	TGCGCCAGCAGCTACCGTAGGTCCCACTATGGCTACACCTTC
-	many	TRBV28	15	TRBJ2-2	CASSLDRTLTGELFF	TGTGCCAGCAGTTTAGACAGGACTCTTACCGGGGAGCTGTTTTTT
-	many	TRBV18	14	TRBJ1-1	CASSWDNKNTEAFF	TGTGCCAGCTCGTGGGACAACAAGAACACTGAAGCTTTCTTT
TRBD1	many	TRBV2	15	TRBJ2-1	CASSVGQGSNNEQFF	TGTGCCAGCAGTGTGGGACAGGGTTCGAACAATGAGCAGTTCTTC
-	few	TRBV20-1	13	TRBJ2-7	CSARGGRGYEQYF	TGCAGTGCTAGGGGAGGACGGGGGTACGAGCAGTACTTC